Presented here are 19 T cell receptor beta chains from one specimen sequenced in a study of patients and donors after allogeneic stem cell transplantation. One entry per CDR3 protein, called by TCRdb with MiXCR from the RT-PCR reads. The data contain about a million distinct CDR3 sequences, about a sixth of them singletons. The specimen was blood, either unsorted or a sorted T cell fraction (not recorded which). Receptor source: a human donor who was either an allogeneic HSCT recipient or a stem cell or donor lymphocyte infusion donor (not recorded which). It is not recorded whose cells these are; they may come from a transplant donor.

The chain couples TRBV6-1 to TRBJ1-3; D gene uncertain. This CDR3 spans 15 amino acids. Germline CDR1 reads MNHNS; CDR2 reads SASEGT. V was cut by 5 bases and J by 4 bases, with 15 bases left in between. Written as DNA, the CDR3 is TGTGCCAGCAGTCCGCTCGGGATAACAGGAAACACCATATATTTT. It specifies CASSPLGITGNTIYF.

This clonotype was seen more than once but under ten times. This chain's CDR3 is CASSQEEGARSPLHF. The CDR3 DNA reads as TGTGCCAGCAGCCAAGAGGAGGGGGCAAGGTCACCCCTCCACTTT. This chain connects TRBV3-1 to TRBJ1-6; TRBD1 matches 7 bases. Germline V lookup: CDR1 LGHDT, CDR2 YNNKEL (reference sequence). J was trimmed by 10 bases and V by 0 bases; bases with no gene match: 6. This CDR3 comprises 15 residues.

Only a few counts were recorded for this clonotype. V and J are TRBV4-1 and TRBJ1-4; the D is unclear. The length of the CDR3 is 14 residues. Between the trimmed V and J ends, which lost 1 base and 5 bases, there was a span of 8 bases. The germline V gene has CDR1 MGHRA and CDR2 YSYEKL. In nucleotides, the CDR3 is TGCGCCAGCAGCCAAGTCAGCAGGAATGAAAAACTGTTTTTT. Translating gives CASSQVSRNEKLFF.

This clonotype appeared a few times. This sequence joins TRBV7-9 and TRBJ1-4; D is unresolved. Trimming removed 5 bases at V and 8 bases at J, with 15 bases between. This CDR3 is 14 amino acids long. Germline CDR1 and CDR2: SEHNR and FQNEAQ (reference sequence). CDR3 protein: CASSKGTKAEKLFF. In DNA, the CDR3 is TGTGCCAGCAGCAAGGGAACCAAAGCGGAAAAACTGTTTTTT.

The chain couples TRBV20-1 to TRBJ2-1, with D maybe TRBD1 (5 bases). This CDR3 spans 14 amino acids. Germline V lookup: CDR1 DFQATT, CDR2 SNEGSKA (reference sequence). The V gene lost 6 bases and the J gene lost 8 bases, with 20 bases spanning the gap. The DNA of the CDR3 is TGCAGTGCCATACCAGGGCCTGTGACGGATGAGCAGTTCTTC. Translating gives CSAIPGPVTDEQFF.

This clonotype has more than one count but fewer than ten. The CDR3 DNA reads TGTGCCACGCATCGACCGGGGAAAGGCTCCTACAATGAGCAGTTCTTC. Protein product: CATHRPGKGSYNEQFF. The rearrangement links TRBV6-2 or TRBV6-3 to TRBJ2-1; tentative D call: TRBD2 (5 bases). The CDR3 loop spans 16 amino acids. Per the germline V gene, CDR1 is MNHEY and CDR2 is SVGEGT. The V end lost 10 bases, the J end lost 0 bases, and 19 bases lay between the germline ends.

This clonotype was found once. V and J are TRBV9 and TRBJ2-7; TRBD2 agrees at 10 bases. J was trimmed by 3 bases and V by 3 bases; bases with no gene match: 9. Looked up from germline, CDR1 is SGDLS and CDR2 is YYNGEE. The CDR3 covers 16 residues. The CDR3 spells CASSARELAGDYEQYF. The CDR3 DNA is TGTGCCAGCAGCGCTCGAGAGCTAGCGGGAGACTACGAGCAGTACTTC.

This chain links TRBV7-8 with TRBJ1-4; D is uncertain. V lost 0 bases, J lost 4 bases, and 6 bases lay in between. The CDR3 runs to 14 residues. The germline gives CDR1 SGHVS, CDR2 FQNEAQ. The CDR3 DNA reads TGTGCCAGCAGCTTAGCGCTGAGTAATGAAAAACTGTTTTTT. Translation: CASSLALSNEKLFF. The variable domain in full, completed from reference TRBV7-8 and TRBJ1-4, reads GAGVSQSPRYKVAKRGQDVALRCDPISGHVSLFWYQQALGQGPEFLTYFQNEAQLDKSGLPSDRFFAERPEGSVSTLKIQRTQQEDSAVYLCASSLALSNEKLFFGSGTQLSVL.

This clonotype was detected only a few times. The chain joins TRBV5-6 to TRBJ1-1; a possible D gene is TRBD1 (6 bases). Germline V lookup: CDR1 SGHDT, CDR2 YYEEEE. CDR3 length equals 17 residues. V lost 0 bases and J 5 bases, leaving 20 bases between the germline ends. DNA of the CDR3: TGTGCCAGCAGCTTGGCCTGGGGGGCGCGAGGATCGACTGAAGCTTTCTTT. It translates to CASSLAWGARGSTEAFF.

This clonotype turned up a few times. The rearrangement joins TRBV20-1 to TRBJ2-1, with 11 bases lining up with TRBD1. Germline V gene data show CDR1 as DFQATT and CDR2 as SNEGSKA (reference sequence). The CDR3 extends over 16 amino acids. Trimming took 3 bases from V and 8 from J; bases not matched to a gene: 12. Written as DNA, the CDR3 is TGCAGTGCTAGGGGGGACGCGGGACAGGGGGTCTATGAGCAGTTCTTC. It is translated as CSARGDAGQGVYEQFF.

This clonotype was observed a few times. The chain recombines TRBV12-3 or TRBV12-4 with TRBJ1-2, with 7 bases identical to TRBD1. The CDR3 runs 14 residues. Trimming at V came to 7 bases and at J to 4 bases, leaving 9 bases not matched to a gene. CDR3 nucleotides: TGTGCCAGCAACCCAGACAGGGAAGGCTATGGCTACACCTTC. This codes for CASNPDREGYGYTF.

The chain carries TRBV5-1 and TRBJ1-2; 11 nucleotides agree with TRBD1. The J segment lost 3 bases and the V segment lost 3 bases, leaving 4 bases of the junction unmatched. CDR1 and CDR2 from the germline V gene are SGHRS and YFSETQ. The CDR3 length is 15 residues. CDR3 sequence (DNA): TGCGCCAGCAGCTCCCGGGACAGGGGGGACTATGGCTACACCTTC. Encoded protein: CASSSRDRGDYGYTF.

This clonotype was counted a few times. One end of the junction does not line up with germline, which may come from a read error. This chain links TRBV3-1 with TRBJ2-2; D is unclear. Germline CDR1 and CDR2: LGHDT and YNNKEL (reference sequence). The CDR3 length is 14 residues. The CDR3 spells CASSPGVNIGELFF. DNA of the CDR3: TGTGCCAGCAGCCCAGGCGTGAACATCGGGGAGCTGTTTTTT.

This clonotype was seen a few times. The rearrangement joins TRBV12-3 or TRBV12-4 to TRBJ1-5; the D gene is possibly TRBD1 (5 bases). The V gene lost 5 bases and the J gene lost 0 bases, with 17 bases spanning the gap. This CDR3 comprises 17 residues. CDR3 sequence: CASSHEGRASSNQPQHF. The CDR3, as DNA: TGTGCCAGCAGTCACGAGGGGCGGGCAAGTAGCAATCAGCCCCAGCATTTT.

V is TRBV7-9 and J is TRBJ2-1; the D gene is possibly TRBD2 (5 bases). The CDR3 covers 12 residues. The V gene's germline CDR1 is SEHNR and CDR2 FQNEAQ (reference sequence). V was shortened by 5 bases and J by 8 bases, with 10 bases between the two germline ends. CDR3: CASSERVYEQFF. CDR3 in DNA: TGTGCCAGCAGCGAGAGGGTTTATGAGCAGTTCTTC.

V and J are TRBV3-1 and TRBJ2-3; D possibly corresponds to TRBD2 (5 bases). This CDR3 is 14 amino acids long. Trimming left V 2 bases short and J 5 bases short, with 11 bases between. CDR1 is LGHDT and CDR2 is YNNKEL in the germline V gene (reference sequence). CDR3 DNA sequence: TGTGCCAGCAGCCAACAAGGAGGTCTAGATACGCAGTATTTT. It codes for CASSQQGGLDTQYF.

The V call is TRBV20-1, the J call TRBJ1-2; D gene unclear. In germline, CDR1 is DFQATT, CDR2 SNEGSKA (reference sequence). V lost 0 bases, J lost 8 bases, and 13 bases lay in between. The CDR3 is 13 residues long. CDR3 residues: CSARDRVAWGYTF. CDR3 nucleotide sequence: TGCAGTGCTAGAGATCGGGTAGCTTGGGGCTACACCTTC.

This clonotype was detected only a few times. The CDR3 DNA is TGCAGTGCTAGACGGGATCGGTTGAGGAACACTGAAGCTTTCTTT. Translation gives CSARRDRLRNTEAFF. V gene TRBV20-1 combines with J gene TRBJ1-1; D is ambiguous. The V gene lost 2 bases and the J gene lost 1 base, with 14 bases spanning the gap. CDR1 and CDR2 (germline): DFQATT, SNEGSKA (reference sequence). The CDR3 length is 15 residues.

The table lists this clonotype with many counts. The genes are TRBV6-5 and TRBJ1-2; D is unclear. Trimming pared 8 bases from V and 5 bases from J, leaving 9 bases between. CDR3 length: 11 residues. Germline-derived CDR1 and CDR2 are MNHEY and SVGAGI. This chain's CDR3 is CASSSRYGYTF. CDR3 DNA sequence: TGTGCCAGCTCCTCTCGGTATGGCTACACCTTC.